The 30 T cell receptor beta chains given below trace back to one sample, sequenced in a study of early T cells in non-severe SARS-CoV-2 infection. MiXCR was run by TCRdb on the 5' RACE reads, yielding one entry per CDR3 protein. The sample has around 66,000 distinct CDR3 sequences; 5% to 6.5% are singletons. This material consisted of whole blood, taken at baseline. These receptors were collected from an adult who was a healthcare worker with PCR-confirmed SARS-CoV-2 infection or an uninfected control (not recorded which).

This clonotype was counted only a few times. The V and J genes are TRBV18 and TRBJ2-1; D is possibly TRBD1 or TRBD2 (5 bases each). Germline CDR1 is KGHSH and CDR2 is LQKENI. V lost 4 bases and J lost 0, with 10 bases in between. The CDR3 spans 15 residues. Here the CDR3 DNA reads TGTGCCAGCTCACGAGGGGAAGACTCCTACAATGAGCAGTTCTTC. Its protein is CASSRGEDSYNEQFF.

The chain has TRBV29-1 and TRBJ2-1; D is perhaps TRBD2 (5 bases). Trimming cost V 3 bases and J 3 bases, with 6 bases left between them. The CDR3 contains 12 residues. The germline CDR1 and CDR2 sequences are SQVTM and ANQGSEA. Here the CDR3 reads CSVDGVYNEQFF. In DNA form, the CDR3 reads TGCAGCGTTGACGGGGTCTACAATGAGCAGTTCTTC.

This clonotype was observed many times. The V call is TRBV6-2 or TRBV6-3, the J call TRBJ2-7; TRBD2 matches 7 bases. The CDR3 runs to 17 residues. CDR1 is MNHEY, CDR2 SVGEGT, per germline. J lost 0 bases, V lost 0 bases, and 8 bases had no gene match. CDR3 DNA: TGTGCCAGCAGTTACTCACCCCGAGGACTAGTCTCCTACGAGCAGTACTTC. This codes for CASSYSPRGLVSYEQYF.

This clonotype was counted at least ten times. The chain links TRBV5-1 to TRBJ2-4; no definite D call. The V and J ends lost 3 bases and 4 bases respectively, with 17 bases between them. The CDR3 sequence is 16 residues long. Germline CDR1 is SGHRS and CDR2 is YFSETQ. CDR3 protein: CASSWARAETKNIQYF. CDR3 DNA sequence: TGCGCCAGCAGCTGGGCTAGGGCAGAAACAAAAAACATTCAGTACTTC. Combining the CDR3 with reference TRBV5-1 and TRBJ2-4 gives the whole variable domain KAGVTQTPRYLIKTRGQQVTLSCSPISGHRSVSWYQQTPGQGLQFLFEYFSETQRNKGNFPGRFSGRQFSNSRSEMNVSTLELGDSALYLCASSWARAETKNIQYFGAGTRLSVL.

This clonotype has ten or more counts. The chain uses TRBV5-1 and TRBJ2-1, with TRBD2 matching over 11 bases. Germline trimming cut 5 bases from V and 5 bases from J; bases unmatched to any gene: 3. The CDR3 extends over 14 amino acids. Looked up from germline, CDR1 is SGHRS and CDR2 is YFSETQ. DNA of the CDR3: TGCGCCAGCAGGGGGACTAGCGGTGACAATGAGCAGTTCTTC. The encoded protein is CASRGTSGDNEQFF.

This clonotype was counted at least ten times. This sequence joins TRBV29-1 and TRBJ2-7; D is ambiguous. The V end lost 6 bases, the J end lost 3 bases, and 12 bases lay between the germline ends. CDR3 length: 12 residues. The germline V gene encodes CDR1 SQVTM and CDR2 ANQGSEA. For the CDR3, the DNA is TGCAGCGTGGTCGGGTACAACTACGAGCAGTACTTC. Encoded protein: CSVVGYNYEQYF.

The table lists this clonotype with a few counts. A junction boundary mismatches the germline segment, possibly from a read error. The J gene is TRBJ2-3, the V gene TRBV5-1; perhaps TRBD2 as D (5 bases). Germline V CDR1 and CDR2: SGHRS, YFSETQ. The CDR3 runs 13 residues. The CDR3 nucleotides are TGCGCCAGTTCCCTCGAGGGCCCAGATACGCGGTATTTT. This sequence encodes CASSLEGPDTRYF.

This clonotype came up a few times. The rearrangement uses TRBV5-1 and TRBJ2-7; D ambiguous. Germline loops: CDR1 SGHRS, CDR2 YFSETQ. The CDR3 has 15 amino acids. The V and J ends lost 2 bases and 1 base respectively, with 13 bases between them. In DNA form, the CDR3 reads TGCGCCAGCAGCTTCCTTCCAATTGGATCCTACGAGCAGTACTTC. This sequence encodes CASSFLPIGSYEQYF.

This clonotype was recorded a few times. CDR3 in DNA: TGCAGTGCTAGTGGGGTACCCAATTCACCCCTCCACTTT. The encoded protein is CSASGVPNSPLHF. The chain employs TRBV20-1 and TRBJ1-6; D is uncertain. The CDR3 has 13 residues. Trimming cost V 3 bases and J 7 bases, with 10 bases left between them. Germline V gene data show CDR1 as DFQATT and CDR2 as SNEGSKA (reference sequence).

There are many counts of this clonotype. The chain joins TRBV18 to TRBJ2-4; 7 bases fit TRBD1. The V gene end was trimmed by 2 bases and the J gene end by 0 bases; junction bases not matched to a gene: 28. CDR1 and CDR2 from the germline V gene are KGHSH and LQKENI. This CDR3 is built from 24 residues. The DNA for the CDR3 is TGTGCCAGCTCACCAAAGGGGGCGGACGCTTTTTCCATTAGGCCGACCCTAGCCAAAAACATTCAGTACTTC. Protein: CASSPKGADAFSIRPTLAKNIQYF.

This clonotype was seen only a few times. For the CDR3, the DNA is TGTGCCAGCAGCCCCCCCCGGAGCGGGAGCATCGACGAGCAGTACTTC. Protein product: CASSPPRSGSIDEQYF. V gene TRBV4-2 combines with J gene TRBJ2-7; 8 nucleotides agree with TRBD2. This CDR3 is 16 amino acids long. The V and J ends lost 4 bases and 5 bases, in that order; junction bases with no gene match: 13. Germline loops: CDR1 LGHNA, CDR2 YNFKEQ.

This clonotype was counted at least ten times. The genes are TRBV7-8 and TRBJ2-7, with D tentatively TRBD1 (5 bases). CDR3 length: 14 residues. V was shortened by 1 base and J by 0 bases, with 7 bases between the two germline ends. Germline-derived CDR1 and CDR2 are SGHVS and FQNEAQ. This CDR3 is CASSLGGNSYEQYF. The CDR3, as DNA: TGTGCCAGCAGCTTAGGGGGCAACTCCTACGAGCAGTACTTC.

In this sample, this clonotype turned up many times. The J gene is TRBJ2-1, the V gene TRBV7-3, with TRBD1 as a possible D gene (7 bases). The V and J ends lost 5 bases and 4 bases respectively, with 15 bases between them. This CDR3 region has 15 residues. Germline V gives CDR1 SGHTA, CDR2 FQGTGA. CDR3 amino acids: CASSPSGDRYNEQFF. The CDR3 coding sequence is TGTGCCAGCAGCCCATCGGGGGACAGATACAATGAGCAGTTCTTC.

In its sample, this clonotype was seen many times. V usage is TRBV19 and J usage is TRBJ2-7; D is perhaps TRBD1 (6 bases). Germline V gene lookup returns CDR1 LNHDA and CDR2 SQIVND (reference sequence). Trimming removed 3 bases from V and 3 bases from J, with 15 bases in between. The CDR3 covers 15 residues. CDR3 coding DNA: TGTGCCAGTAGTATTTTGGCAGGGGCGGACTACGAGCAGTACTTC. Its protein product is CASSILAGADYEQYF.

This clonotype was seen a handful of times. This sequence joins TRBV7-3 and TRBJ2-3; D is ambiguous. Per the germline V gene, CDR1 is SGHTA and CDR2 is FQGTGA. This CDR3 has 13 residues. V dropped 4 bases and J dropped 12 bases, with 17 bases sitting between them. CDR3: CASSSLDPDIQYF. The CDR3 DNA is TGTGCCAGCAGCTCATTGGACCCTGATATACAGTATTTT. Based on the CDR3 plus reference TRBV7-3 and TRBJ2-3, the full variable domain is GAGVSQTPSNKVTEKGKYVELRCDPISGHTALYWYRQSLGQGPEFLIYFQGTGAADDSGLPNDRFFAVRPEGSVSTLKIQRTERGDSAVYLCASSSLDPDIQYFGPGTRLTVL.

This clonotype was found many times. The chain is built from TRBV25-1 and TRBJ2-7; D uncertain. The CDR3 is 14 amino acids. The V gene lost 4 bases and the J gene lost 0 bases, with 10 bases spanning the gap. Looked up from germline, CDR1 is MGHDK and CDR2 is SYGVNS. The CDR3 is CASSALESSYEQYF. CDR3 nucleotide sequence: TGTGCCAGCAGTGCTTTGGAAAGCTCCTACGAGCAGTACTTC.

The rearrangement links TRBV5-6 to TRBJ1-1; no clear D gene. The CDR3 runs to 11 residues. The germline V and J ends were trimmed by 7 bases and 3 bases, with 7 bases remaining between them. Germline V gives CDR1 SGHDT, CDR2 YYEEEE. The CDR3 region is CASSFHTEAFF. As DNA, the CDR3 is TGTGCCAGCTCATTCCACACTGAAGCTTTCTTT.

This clonotype was recorded at least ten times. The V and J genes are TRBV7-9 and TRBJ2-2; no clear D. Germline CDR1 SEHNR, CDR2 FQNEAQ (reference sequence). This CDR3 comprises 14 residues. Trimming removed 0 bases from V and 5 bases from J, with 7 bases in between. The CDR3 here is CASSLAEMTGELFF. In DNA form, the CDR3 reads TGTGCCAGCAGCTTAGCGGAAATGACCGGGGAGCTGTTTTTT. The full variable domain, completed using reference TRBV7-9 and TRBJ2-2, is DTGVSQNPRHKITKRGQNVTFRCDPISEHNRLYWYRQTLGQGPEFLTYFQNEAQLEKSRLLSDRFSAERPKGSFSTLEIQRTEQGDSAMYLCASSLAEMTGELFFGEGSRLTVL.

At least ten counts were recorded for this clonotype. The rearrangement links TRBV19 to TRBJ1-5; 7 bases match TRBD1. The CDR3 consists of 17 residues. Per germline, CDR1 LNHDA and CDR2 SQIVND (reference sequence). After removal of 4 bases from V and 0 bases from J, the junction contained 9 bases not matched to a gene. CDR3 region: CASSSPEGAYSNQPQHF. The DNA for the CDR3 is TGTGCCAGTAGTAGCCCGGAGGGGGCTTATAGCAATCAGCCCCAGCATTTT. Complete variable domain (other parts from reference TRBV19 and TRBJ1-5): DGGITQSPKYLFRKEGQNVTLSCEQNLNHDAMYWYRQDPGQGLRLIYYSQIVNDFQKGDIAEGYSVSREKKESFPLTVTSAQKNPTAFYLCASSSPEGAYSNQPQHFGDGTRLSIL.

This clonotype was observed many times. V and J are TRBV28 and TRBJ1-1; D unclear. The CDR3 contains 13 residues. V dropped 2 bases and J dropped 3 bases, with 7 bases sitting between them. CDR1 and CDR2 from the germline V gene are MDHEN and SYDVKM. This CDR3 is CASSLGTYTEAFF. For the CDR3, the DNA is TGTGCCAGCAGTTTAGGTACTTACACTGAAGCTTTCTTT.

This clonotype was observed many times. The junction does not match germline at one end; this may be a read error. The chain links TRBV15 to TRBJ2-6; perhaps TRBD1 as D (5 bases). This CDR3 comprises 16 residues. The germline CDR1 and CDR2 sequences are LNHNV and YYDKDF (reference sequence). The DNA for the CDR3 is TGTGCCACCAGCAGGGAACCCTACTCTGGGGCCAACGTCCTGATTTTC. The encoded protein is CATSREPYSGANVLIF.

This clonotype was seen ten or more times. The genes are TRBV9 and TRBJ2-1, with 8 bases aligning to TRBD2. V was clipped by 4 bases and J by 0 bases; unmatched bases: 3. Germline V gene lookup returns CDR1 SGDLS and CDR2 YYNGEE. The CDR3 is made up of 15 amino acids. For the CDR3, the DNA is TGTGCCAGCAGCTCCAGCGGGAGCTCCTACAATGAGCAGTTCTTC. As protein: CASSSSGSSYNEQFF.

In its sample, this clonotype was seen many times. The chain couples TRBV12-3 or TRBV12-4 to TRBJ2-3; 7 bases are shared with TRBD2. V gave up 5 bases and J gave up 2 bases; unmatched junction bases: 4. CDR3 size: 14 residues. The CDR3 sequence: CASSQAGITDTQYF. The DNA of the CDR3 is TGTGCCAGCAGTCAAGCGGGAATCACAGATACGCAGTATTTT.

At least ten counts were recorded for this clonotype. The V gene is TRBV5-1, the J gene TRBJ1-4, with D perhaps matching TRBD1 (6 bases). In germline, CDR1 is SGHRS, CDR2 YFSETQ. The CDR3 spans 15 residues. Trimming removed 0 bases at V and 7 bases at J, with 13 bases between. The CDR3 here is CASSLAAGEGEKLFF. DNA for the CDR3: TGCGCCAGCAGCTTGGCAGCAGGGGAAGGTGAAAAACTGTTTTTT.

This clonotype was observed at least ten times. V is TRBV4-3 and J is TRBJ1-1; D is uncertain. V was cut by 4 bases and J by 1 base, with 13 bases left in between. The CDR3 covers 15 residues. The V gene's germline CDR1 is LGHNA and CDR2 YSLEER. CDR3 protein: CASSPFERENTEAFF. The CDR3 coding sequence is TGCGCCAGCAGCCCATTCGAGCGGGAGAACACTGAAGCTTTCTTT.

The chain couples TRBV12-3 or TRBV12-4 to TRBJ2-7; D could derive from TRBD1 or TRBD2 (6 bases each). The CDR3 is 14 residues long. Trimming left V 1 base short and J 8 bases short, with 15 bases between. CDR3: CASSLDDRRGKQYF. CDR3 DNA sequence: TGTGCCAGCAGTTTAGACGACAGGAGGGGGAAGCAGTACTTC.

In this sample, this clonotype turned up many times. The V and J genes are TRBV29-1 and TRBJ2-7; D is unresolved. Germline V gene data show CDR1 as SQVTM and CDR2 as ANQGSEA. CDR3 length: 13 residues. V was cut by 4 bases and J by 4 bases, with 14 bases left in between. For the CDR3, the DNA is TGCAGCGTTGGTATGTCCGTCGGGTACGAGCAGTACTTC. Translating it yields CSVGMSVGYEQYF.

This clonotype was observed many times. CDR3 residues: CASSWRVGEAFF. Here the CDR3 DNA reads TGTGCCAGCAGTTGGAGGGTCGGGGAAGCTTTCTTT. The chain links TRBV28 to TRBJ1-1; D is ambiguous. The V and J ends lost 4 bases and 8 bases respectively, with 11 bases between them. CDR3 length equals 12 residues. Germline V lookup: CDR1 MDHEN, CDR2 SYDVKM.

CDR3 loop: CSARDAAEYNEQFF. The CDR3 nucleotides read TGCAGTGCTAGAGATGCGGCAGAATACAATGAGCAGTTCTTC. V and J are TRBV20-1 and TRBJ2-1; D call uncertain. The CDR3 runs to 14 residues. Germline V gene sequence: CDR1 DFQATT, CDR2 SNEGSKA (reference sequence). V dropped 0 bases and J dropped 4 bases, with 10 bases sitting between them.

Only a few counts were recorded for this clonotype. The chain is built from TRBV6-5 and TRBJ2-7, with a possible D match to TRBD2 (6 bases). The CDR3 extends over 16 amino acids. The germline CDR1 and CDR2 sequences are MNHEY and SVGAGI. The V end was cut by 6 bases, the J end by 4 bases, with 22 bases between. This CDR3 reads CASRPELGGGVYEQYF. As DNA, the CDR3 is TGTGCCAGCAGACCTGAATTGGGGGGAGGAGTTTACGAGCAGTACTTC.